The 2 T cell receptor beta chains given below trace back to one sample, sequenced in a study of blood T cells in healthy people across ages. Alongside a J-beta primer mix, a sample-barcoded 5' primer served in a second PCR lasting roughly 6 to 11 cycles. Each CDR3 protein gets one entry after TCRdb re-called the 5' RACE reads with MiXCR. The sample contains 1.5 million to 2 million distinct CDR3 sequences, around 36% of which appear only once. The specimen sequenced was blood. Receptors originate from a woman younger than 45 in good health.

The rearrangement uses TRBV10-2 and TRBJ2-3; 8 bases are a match to TRBD1. The CDR3 covers 16 residues. The V and J ends lost 6 bases and 2 bases, in that order; junction bases with no gene match: 10. Germline V gene sequence: CDR1 WSHSY, CDR2 SAAADI. In DNA, the CDR3 is TGCGCCAGCAGACCCACGGGACAGGCCCCCACAGATACGCAGTATTTT. Translating it yields CASRPTGQAPTDTQYF.

This clonotype has more than one count but fewer than ten. The chain joins TRBV18 to TRBJ2-1; tentative D call: TRBD2 (5 bases). The V and J ends lost 6 bases and 8 bases respectively, with 14 bases between them. Looked up from germline, CDR1 is KGHSH and CDR2 is LQKENI. The CDR3 has 13 residues. CDR3 sequence (DNA): TGTGCCAGCTCCCCCATTAGCGCGGATGAGCAGTTCTTC. Protein product: CASSPISADEQFF.